This TCR beta chain was sequenced for a study of CD8+CD57+ T cells in acquired aplastic anemia (dated by TCRdb to 2016 to 2018). For the wider study: On average, sorted CD4+ and CD8+ cells yielded around 3.5 ug of extracted DNA, with a range of about 0.19 to 30 ug. CD8+CD57+ expansion was defined as frequency above the mean frequency observed in healthy subjects.

A remark on this clonotype: Its antigen target is currently unknown. Since no conserved phenylalanine or tryptophan closes the CDR3, a read error is the likely cause. The DNA is left out, because the CDR3 cannot be placed on it with certainty; the CDR3 is given as TCRdb lists it.

The patients picked for sequencing were ones in whom flow cytometry had shown an expansion of CD8+CD57+ cells. Every patient had a diagnosis of severe acquired aplastic anemia based on International Study of Aplastic Anemia and Agranulocytosis and Camitta criteria. At the time blood was sampled, none of the patients had received any therapy. The study deep-sequenced TCR repertoires of sorted CD4+ and CD8+ blood T cells from severe aplastic anemia patients and healthy subjects. In the USA, patient enrollment took place under clinicaltrials.gov protocols 00001620, 01623167, 00001397, 00071045, 00081523 and 00961064. Ficoll-Paque density gradient centrifugation was used to isolate peripheral blood mononuclear cells. Before DNA extraction, CD4+ and CD8+ T cells were sorted with FACS or magnetic beads. The CDR3 comprises 13 residues, both ends counted. Looking up the germline V gene (reference sequence) yields CDR1 SEHNR and CDR2 FQNEAQ.

Genomic DNA served as template for TCR beta VDJ combination and CDR3 sequence profiling. An Illumina HiSeq 2000 was used for TCR repertoire sequencing. The authors' analysis ran thus. Repertoire assessment relied on Simpson's diversity index, CDR3 size and DJ length profiles, and TRBV/TRBJ rearrangement plots. The most abundant DNA sequence in the deep sequencing data was defined as the immunodominant clone. CDR3 amino acid sequences were checked for sharing across subjects and were also compared against the VDJdb database and published repertoires. TCRdb reprocessed the public reads (quality trimming at Q25 with fastp, clone calling with MiXCR) and kept in-frame beta chains. Rows with a matching CDR3 protein are joined into one entry that keeps the most common DNA and genes. TCRdb assigned the V and J calls; the authors' analysis was not used. For this sample there are roughly 250,000 distinct CDR3 sequences; 82% appear just once. The leading ten clones occupy roughly two fifths of the sample.

The paper's findings and limits, for the study overall: Between patients and healthy controls, no significant difference in CD8+ Simpson's diversity was found (P=0.060). Roughly 29 CD8+ CDR3 sequences were found to be shared between patients and controls, but these sequences appeared to be highly expressed in patients and within the immunodominant clones of the patients.

The sample consisted of sorted CD4+, CD8+, or CD8+CD57+ T cells (not recorded which) from PBMCs. This sequence uses TRBV7-9 and TRBJ2-3; TRBD1, the table's D call, was not compared with the DNA. This receptor was taken from a human donor with aplastic anemia. CDR3 region: CASSFGGTETHYV.